This T cell receptor (beta chain) was identified during a study of CD8+CD57+ T cells in acquired aplastic anemia. Looked up from germline, CDR1 is SGHAT and CDR2 is FQDESV (reference sequence). CDR3 length: 14 residues. V was pared by 5 bases and J by 8 bases, with 18 bases between. Using genomic DNA as the template, TCR beta VDJ and CDR3 profiling was carried out. TCRdb reprocessed the reads via MiXCR and lists one record per CDR3 protein. The repertoire has around 220,000 distinct CDR3 sequences, roughly 50% of them found once; the top ten carry 20%. This clonotype was counted at least ten times. All patients picked for sequencing had shown, by flow cytometry, an expansion of CD8+CD57+ cells.

This clonotype was sampled from a human donor with aplastic anemia. What was sequenced was sorted CD4+, CD8+, or CD8+CD57+ T cells (not recorded which) from PBMCs. The chain has TRBV11-1 and TRBJ1-2; D might be TRBD1 (5 bases). CDR3 DNA sequence: TGTGCCAGCAGCCCCGGGACTGGCCGAGGGGGCTACACCTTC. Encoded protein: CASSPGTGRGGYTF.